The rows below give T cell receptor beta chains drawn from one sample of a study of blood T cell repertoires in COVID-19. Some clones are missing from TCRdb's copy, which holds only in-frame ones; the method was immunoSEQ multiplex PCR. This table holds 150,000 to 250,000 clones, roughly four fifths found once. The specimen was PBMCs or T cells enriched from blood (not recorded which). Receptors were obtained from a man aged 35 to 55 who had recovered from COVID-19. The CDR3 runs from the conserved cysteine through the conserved F or W. The D gene is left open where the match is weak. Clone sizes are given selectively: once, few, many, or a class where the clone is expanded.

cdr3_nt | cdr3_aa | d_call | clone_size | j_call | v_call
TGTGCCAGTAGTATTGGGGACAACACAGATACGCAGTATTTT | CASSIGDNTDTQYF | - | once | TRBJ2-3 | TRBV19
TGTGCCACCAGTGATGGCACGGAAGCTTTCTTT | CATSDGTEAFF | - | - | TRBJ1-1 | TRBV24-1
TGTGCCAGCAGCTTGGGGACAGGCAATCAGCCCCAGCATTTT | CASSLGTGNQPQHF | TRBD1 | few | TRBJ1-5 | TRBV7-9
TGTGCCAGCAGTCCTAACCTAGGCTTGAACACTGAAGCTTTCTTT | CASSPNLGLNTEAFF | - | - | TRBJ1-1 | TRBV9
TGTGCCAGCAGCCAAGTTGGAGGCAATCAGCCCCAGCATTTT | CASSQVGGNQPQHF | - | - | TRBJ1-5 | TRBV7-2
TGTGCCACTCAGAGAGAGGCTAGCGGAAGAATGGCCAATGAGCAGTTCTTC | CATQREASGRMANEQFF | TRBD2 | once | TRBJ2-1 | TRBV15
TGTGCCAGCAGCCTACAAACGGGGAGGGGAGGGGCTGAAGCTTTCTTT | CASSLQTGRGGAEAFF | - | - | TRBJ1-1 | TRBV9
TGTGCCAGCGGGAGCTCCTATAATTCACCCCTCCACTTT | CASGSSYNSPLHF | - | - | TRBJ1-6 | TRBV9
TGTGCCATCAGTGAGTCGGAGGGACTAGGCTACGAGCAGTACTTC | CAISESEGLGYEQYF | TRBD2 | - | TRBJ2-7 | TRBV10-3
TGTGCCAGCAGCGGGCGCCTTAGCACAGATACGCAGTATTTT | CASSGRLSTDTQYF | - | - | TRBJ2-3 | TRBV5-6
TGCGCCAGCAGCAGTTCTAGCATCTACGAGCAGTACTTC | CASSSSSIYEQYF | - | - | TRBJ2-7 | TRBV5-1
TGTGCCAGTAGTAAGGGGCACTCTGGGGCCAACGTCCTGACTTTC | CASSKGHSGANVLTF | - | - | TRBJ2-6 | TRBV19
TGTGCCAGCAGCCCGGGACAGGGGTTTGATGAGCAGTTCTTC | CASSPGQGFDEQFF | TRBD1 | - | TRBJ2-1 | TRBV6-6
TGTGCCAGCAGCCAGGCCACGAACACTGAAGCTTTCTTT | CASSQATNTEAFF | - | - | TRBJ1-1 | TRBV3-1/TRBV3-2
TGTGCCAGTAGTATAGGACAGGGAACAGATACGCAGTATTTT | CASSIGQGTDTQYF | TRBD1 | - | TRBJ2-3 | TRBV19
TGTGCCAGCAGCTTCGGACAGGGGCCCGGGGAGCTGTTTTTT | CASSFGQGPGELFF | TRBD1 | - | TRBJ2-2 | TRBV11-1
TGTGCCATCACCGGGGACTTGATGAACACTGAAGCTTTCTTT | CAITGDLMNTEAFF | - | - | TRBJ1-1 | TRBV10-3
TGTGCCAGCAGTTTTTCCCCCTTCATCGGTGGCTACACCTTC | CASSFSPFIGGYTF | - | - | TRBJ1-2 | TRBV28
TGTGCCAGCTCACCACGGTTCTCCCAGGGCGACTATGGCTACACCTTC | CASSPRFSQGDYGYTF | - | few | TRBJ1-2 | TRBV18
TGTGCCAGCAGTACTCGACAGGGTGTAGACGAGCAGTACTTC | CASSTRQGVDEQYF | TRBD1 | - | TRBJ2-7 | TRBV6-5
TGTGCCAGCAGTTTATACGCCGGGGGATTGGGGGGAAACAATGAGCAGTTCTTC | CASSLYAGGLGGNNEQFF | - | once | TRBJ2-1 | TRBV28
TGTGCCAGTAGAAACCGGGACTTTACGGAGCAGTACTTC | CASRNRDFTEQYF | - | - | TRBJ2-7 | TRBV19
TGTGCCAGCAGTGAGCGGGAGTGGGCAGATACGCAGTATTTT | CASSEREWADTQYF | TRBD2 | - | TRBJ2-3 | TRBV6-4
TGTGCCAGCAGTTACTACAGATATAATTCACCCCTCCACTTT | CASSYYRYNSPLHF | - | - | TRBJ1-6 | TRBV6-2/TRBV6-3
TGCGCCAGCAGCGTCTTAGGACAGGTTTCGGAAAAACTGTTTTTT | CASSVLGQVSEKLFF | TRBD1 | - | TRBJ1-4 | TRBV5-1
TGCAGCGCCTCACCGGGACAGGGGACGCTAGGCTCTGGAAACACCATATATTTT | CSASPGQGTLGSGNTIYF | TRBD1 | once | TRBJ1-3 | TRBV29-1
TGCGCCAGCAGCCAAGACAGGGCAGGGGGACACTATGGCTACACCTTC | CASSQDRAGGHYGYTF | TRBD1 | - | TRBJ1-2 | TRBV4-3
TGTGCCACCAGTGATTTGCCCAGGGGAAGGAACAATCAGCCCCAGCATTTT | CATSDLPRGRNNQPQHF | - | - | TRBJ1-5 | TRBV24-1
TGTGCCACCAGCGTCGGGGGGGTCCAAGAGACCCAGTACTTC | CATSVGGVQETQYF | TRBD2 | - | TRBJ2-5 | TRBV15
TGCGCCAGCTCGCCTACAGCAACTAATGAAAAACTGTTTTTT | CASSPTATNEKLFF | - | - | TRBJ1-4 | TRBV5-1
TGTGCCATCAGATCCGGGACTAGACCAGATACGCAGTATTTT | CAIRSGTRPDTQYF | TRBD2 | - | TRBJ2-3 | TRBV10-3
TGTGCCAGCAGCGTAGGGCGCGGGAGTGCCCACGAGCAGTACTTC | CASSVGRGSAHEQYF | TRBD2 | - | TRBJ2-7 | TRBV9
TGTGCCTGGAGCGGGCGGGGGACGAATTCACCCCTCCACTTT | CAWSGRGTNSPLHF | - | - | TRBJ1-6 | TRBV30
TGCAGTGCTAGTACGCTAGCGGGAGGGCCCGATACGCAGTATTTT | CSASTLAGGPDTQYF | TRBD2 | once | TRBJ2-3 | TRBV20-1
TGTGCCAGCAGCGATCGGGGGGCGGATCAGCCCCAGCATTTT | CASSDRGADQPQHF | - | - | TRBJ1-5 | TRBV6-5
TGTGCCAGCAGCGTAGGAGCGGGGGCTCAGCCCCAGCATTTT | CASSVGAGAQPQHF | - | - | TRBJ1-5 | TRBV9
TGTGCCTGGAGGCTCACAGCTTACACCGGGGAGCTGTTTTTT | CAWRLTAYTGELFF | - | - | TRBJ2-2 | TRBV30
TGTGCCAGCAGCCCATCACTTTACGGGACAGAACATCAGCCCCAGCATTTT | CASSPSLYGTEHQPQHF | TRBD1 | - | TRBJ1-5 | TRBV7-2
TGTGCCAGCTCACCAACCGAAGGGGACACTGAAGCTTTCTTT | CASSPTEGDTEAFF | - | - | TRBJ1-1 | TRBV18
TGCGCCAGCAGTCCCGAGATATTAAGTTCACCCCTCCACTTT | CASSPEILSSPLHF | - | - | TRBJ1-6 | TRBV4-3
TGTGCCAGCAGGTCAGGACAGGGCGGAAACTATGGCTACACCTTC | CASRSGQGGNYGYTF | TRBD1 | - | TRBJ1-2 | TRBV6-5
TGTGCCAGCAGCCGGGACAGGGCTTCTGAAGCTTTCTTT | CASSRDRASEAFF | TRBD1 | - | TRBJ1-1 | TRBV12-3/TRBV12-4
TGTGCCAGTAGTCCCGGGGGGCTCACTAATGAAAAACTGTTTTTT | CASSPGGLTNEKLFF | - | - | TRBJ1-4 | TRBV19
TGCGCCAGCAGCTGGACTAGCGGGGGACCACAAGAGACCCAGTACTTC | CASSWTSGGPQETQYF | TRBD2 | - | TRBJ2-5 | TRBV5-1
TGCGCCAGCAGGGAGACAGGGACTAGGTACACTGAAGCTTTCTTT | CASRETGTRYTEAFF | TRBD1 | once | TRBJ1-1 | TRBV5-1
TGCGCCAGCAGCCAAGATCTGATGAGCGCAGATACGCAGTATTTT | CASSQDLMSADTQYF | - | - | TRBJ2-3 | TRBV4-3
TGTGCCAGCAGTTACTCCCGGGGACAGCCCCAGCATTTT | CASSYSRGQPQHF | - | once | TRBJ1-5 | TRBV6-5
TGTGCCAGCAGAATTGCGGGGGAGAGTGAGCAGTTCTTC | CASRIAGESEQFF | TRBD2 | once | TRBJ2-1 | TRBV6-5
TGTGCCAGCAGCTCTACCCTGGAGCCCCAGCATTTT | CASSSTLEPQHF | - | - | TRBJ1-5 | TRBV7-2
TGTGCCAGCAGCTTAGAAGACGGCGGGAGTGTCAGTCTCTACAATGAGCAGTTCTTC | CASSLEDGGSVSLYNEQFF | TRBD2 | - | TRBJ2-1 | TRBV7-6
TGTGCCAGCAGCGGGACAGGGAACAATCAGCCCCAGCATTTT | CASSGTGNNQPQHF | TRBD1 | few | TRBJ1-5 | TRBV7-3
TGTGCCATCAGTGAGTCGGTGGGAGGGTACATTCAGTACTTC | CAISESVGGYIQYF | TRBD2 | - | TRBJ2-4 | TRBV10-3
TGTGCCAGCAGTTACGGAGGGAACACAGATACGCAGTATTTT | CASSYGGNTDTQYF | - | - | TRBJ2-3 | TRBV6-6